This T cell receptor (beta chain) was sequenced during a study of yellow fever vaccine responses in identical twins. Whole-study findings and limits: Twins' vaccine T cell response reportedly seemed partly convergent, partly personalized.

A remark on this clonotype: Its antigen is not known.

The CDR3 has 14 residues. CDR1 LGHDT and CDR2 YNNKEL come from the germline V gene (reference sequence). J lost 6 bases, V lost 4 bases, and 5 bases had no gene match. TCRdb reprocessed the RT-PCR reads with MiXCR, giving one entry per CDR3 protein. The table lists 860 or so distinct CDR3 sequences, roughly nine tenths of them singletons. This sequence joins TRBV3-1 and TRBJ2-1, with TRBD2 matching over 8 bases. Sequencing was performed on T cells from blood (PBMCs), unsorted or a sorted subset (not recorded which), taken before or after yellow fever vaccination (not recorded which). The clonotype comes from a woman younger than 30 who received the yellow fever vaccine. This chain's CDR3 is CASSRGGIGNEQFF. In DNA, the CDR3 is TGTGCCAGCAGCCGCGGGGGGATCGGCAATGAGCAGTTCTTC.